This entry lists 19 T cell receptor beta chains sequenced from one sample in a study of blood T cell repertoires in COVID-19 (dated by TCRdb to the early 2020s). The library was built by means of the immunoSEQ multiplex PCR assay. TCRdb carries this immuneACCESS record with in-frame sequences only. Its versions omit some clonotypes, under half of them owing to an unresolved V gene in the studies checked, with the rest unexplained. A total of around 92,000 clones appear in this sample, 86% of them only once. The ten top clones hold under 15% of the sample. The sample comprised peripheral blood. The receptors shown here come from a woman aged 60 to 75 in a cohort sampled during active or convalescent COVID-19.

The CDR3 DNA sequence: TGTGCCAGCAGCGTAGACGAGGTCGAGCAGTACTTC. It is translated as CASSVDEVEQYF. J is TRBJ2-7 and V is TRBV9; D ambiguous. V lost 0 bases, J lost 6 bases, and 7 bases lay in between. Germline CDR1 SGDLS, CDR2 YYNGEE. This CDR3 is 12 amino acids long.

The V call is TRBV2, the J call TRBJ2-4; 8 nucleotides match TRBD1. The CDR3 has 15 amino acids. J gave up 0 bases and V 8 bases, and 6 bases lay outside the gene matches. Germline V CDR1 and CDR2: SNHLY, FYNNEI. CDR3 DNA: TGTGCCAGCCCCCCAGGGGGCATAGCCAAAAACATTCAGTACTTC. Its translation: CASPPGGIAKNIQYF.

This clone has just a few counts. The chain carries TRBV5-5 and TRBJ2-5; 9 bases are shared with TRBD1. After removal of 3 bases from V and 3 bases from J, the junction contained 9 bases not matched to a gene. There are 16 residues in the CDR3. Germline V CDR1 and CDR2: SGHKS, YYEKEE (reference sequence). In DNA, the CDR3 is TGTGCCAGCAGCTCGCTTCCGGGACAGGGTAAAGAGACCCAGTACTTC. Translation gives CASSSLPGQGKETQYF. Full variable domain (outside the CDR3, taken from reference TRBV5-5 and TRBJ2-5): DAGVTQSPTHLIKTRGQQVTLRCSPISGHKSVSWYQQVLGQGPQFIFQYYEKEERGRGNFPDRFSARQFPNYSSELNVNALLLGDSALYLCASSSLPGQGKETQYFGPGTRLLVL.

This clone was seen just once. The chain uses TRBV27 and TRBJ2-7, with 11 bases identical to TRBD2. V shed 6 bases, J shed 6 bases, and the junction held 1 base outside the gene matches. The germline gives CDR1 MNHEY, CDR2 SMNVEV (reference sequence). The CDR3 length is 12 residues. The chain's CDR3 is CASSGLAGEQYF. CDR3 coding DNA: TGTGCCAGCAGCGGACTAGCGGGCGAGCAGTACTTC.

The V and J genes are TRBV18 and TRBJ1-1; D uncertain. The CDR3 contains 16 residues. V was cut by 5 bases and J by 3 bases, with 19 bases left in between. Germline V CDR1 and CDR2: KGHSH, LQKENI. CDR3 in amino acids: CASSARLSGLDTEAFF. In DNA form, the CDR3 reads TGTGCCAGCTCAGCACGACTGTCCGGCCTAGACACTGAAGCTTTCTTT.

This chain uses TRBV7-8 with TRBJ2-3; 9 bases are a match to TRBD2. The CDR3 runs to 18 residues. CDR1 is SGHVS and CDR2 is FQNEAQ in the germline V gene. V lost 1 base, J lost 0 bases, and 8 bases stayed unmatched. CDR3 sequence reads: CASSLEGSGGHSTDTQYF. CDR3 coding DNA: TGTGCCAGCAGCTTAGAGGGTAGCGGGGGTCATAGCACAGATACGCAGTATTTT.

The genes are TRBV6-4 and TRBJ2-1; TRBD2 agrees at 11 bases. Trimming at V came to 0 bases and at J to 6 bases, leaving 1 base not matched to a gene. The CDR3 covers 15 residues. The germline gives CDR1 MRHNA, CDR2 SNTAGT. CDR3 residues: CASSDSSGGANEQFF. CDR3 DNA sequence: TGTGCCAGCAGTGACTCTAGCGGGGGGGCCAATGAGCAGTTCTTC.

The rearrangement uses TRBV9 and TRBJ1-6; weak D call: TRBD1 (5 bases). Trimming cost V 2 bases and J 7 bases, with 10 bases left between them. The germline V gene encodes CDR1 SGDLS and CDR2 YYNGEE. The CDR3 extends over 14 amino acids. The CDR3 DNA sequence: TGTGCCAGCAGCGTTGTACAGGAAAATTCACCCCTCCACTTT. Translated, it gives CASSVVQENSPLHF.

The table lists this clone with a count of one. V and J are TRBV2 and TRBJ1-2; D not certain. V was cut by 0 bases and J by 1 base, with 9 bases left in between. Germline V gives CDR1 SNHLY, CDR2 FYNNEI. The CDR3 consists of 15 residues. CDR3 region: CASSEALGRNYGYTF. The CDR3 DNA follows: TGTGCCAGCAGTGAAGCGCTGGGCCGTAACTATGGCTACACCTTC.

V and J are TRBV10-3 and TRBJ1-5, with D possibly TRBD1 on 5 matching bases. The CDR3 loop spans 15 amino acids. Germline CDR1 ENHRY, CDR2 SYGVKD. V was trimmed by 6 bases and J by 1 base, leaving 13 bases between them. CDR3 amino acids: CAISLGRGSNQPQHF. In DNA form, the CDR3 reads TGTGCCATCAGCCTTGGCCGGGGGAGCAATCAGCCCCAGCATTTT.

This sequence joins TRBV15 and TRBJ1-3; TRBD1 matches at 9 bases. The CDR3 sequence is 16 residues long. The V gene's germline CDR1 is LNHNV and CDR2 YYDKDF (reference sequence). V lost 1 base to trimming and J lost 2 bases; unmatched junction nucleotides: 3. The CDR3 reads CATSRGGTGPGNTIYF. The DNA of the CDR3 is TGTGCCACCAGCAGAGGAGGGACAGGGCCTGGAAACACCATATATTTT.

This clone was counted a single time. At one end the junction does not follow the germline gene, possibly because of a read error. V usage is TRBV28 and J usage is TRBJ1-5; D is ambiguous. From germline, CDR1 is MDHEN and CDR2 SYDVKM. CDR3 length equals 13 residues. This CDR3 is CASNSGNNRPQHF. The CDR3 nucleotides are TGTGCCAGCAATTCGGGGAACAATCGGCCCCAGCATTTT.

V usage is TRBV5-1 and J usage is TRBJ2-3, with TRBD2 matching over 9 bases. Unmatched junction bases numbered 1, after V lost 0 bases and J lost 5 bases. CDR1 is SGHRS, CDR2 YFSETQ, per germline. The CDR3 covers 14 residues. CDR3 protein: CASSLGTSVDTQYF. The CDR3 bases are TGCGCCAGCAGCTTGGGGACTAGCGTAGATACGCAGTATTTT.

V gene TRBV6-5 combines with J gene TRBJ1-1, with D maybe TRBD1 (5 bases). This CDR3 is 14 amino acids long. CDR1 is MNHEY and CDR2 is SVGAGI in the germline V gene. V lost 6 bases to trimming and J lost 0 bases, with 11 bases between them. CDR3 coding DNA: TGTGCCAGCAGCCTACAGGCAATGAACACTGAAGCTTTCTTT. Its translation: CASSLQAMNTEAFF.

CDR3 coding DNA: TGTGCCAGCGCGACTAGTGGCTACGAGCAGTACTTC. This gives the protein CASATSGYEQYF. V is TRBV6-5 and J is TRBJ2-7; D is possibly TRBD2 (6 bases). The CDR3 runs to 12 residues. Trimming removed 8 bases at V and 3 bases at J, with 11 bases between. Germline V gene lookup returns CDR1 MNHEY and CDR2 SVGAGI.

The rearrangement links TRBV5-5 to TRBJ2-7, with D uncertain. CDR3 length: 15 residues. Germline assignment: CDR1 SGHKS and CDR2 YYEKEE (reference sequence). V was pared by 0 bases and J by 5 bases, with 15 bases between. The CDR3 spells CASSLALTPLDEQYF. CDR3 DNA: TGTGCCAGCAGCTTGGCCCTGACACCGCTTGACGAGCAGTACTTC.

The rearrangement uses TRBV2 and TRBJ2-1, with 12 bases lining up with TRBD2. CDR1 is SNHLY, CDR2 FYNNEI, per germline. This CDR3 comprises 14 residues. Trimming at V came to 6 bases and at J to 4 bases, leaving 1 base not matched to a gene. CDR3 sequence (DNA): TGTGCCAGCAGCGGGACTAGCGGGTACAATGAGCAGTTCTTC. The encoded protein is CASSGTSGYNEQFF.

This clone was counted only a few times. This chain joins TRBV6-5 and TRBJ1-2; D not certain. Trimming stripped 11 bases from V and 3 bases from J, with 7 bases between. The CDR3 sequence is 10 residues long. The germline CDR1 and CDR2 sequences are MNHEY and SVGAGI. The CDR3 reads CALGDYGYTF. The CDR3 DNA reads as TGTGCCCTCGGGGACTATGGCTACACCTTC.

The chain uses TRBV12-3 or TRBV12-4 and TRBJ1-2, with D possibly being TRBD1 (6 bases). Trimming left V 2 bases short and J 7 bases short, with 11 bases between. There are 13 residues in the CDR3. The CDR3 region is CASSLRGGGGYTF. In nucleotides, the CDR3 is TGTGCCAGCAGTTTAAGAGGGGGGGGTGGCTACACCTTC.